This passage covers 10 T cell receptor beta chains from one sample sequenced in a study of graft-versus-host responses after intestinal transplantation. Sequencing used immunoSEQ multiplex PCR; TCRdb keeps in-frame clones, though not all of them. The data show thousands of clones, around 76% seen once. Graft material was processed, releasing intraepithelial and lamina propria lymphocytes. Sequences were derived from ileum tissue, sampled approximately 33 weeks after intestinal transplant. These receptors all stem from a human patient who received an intestinal transplant, so some T cells may come from the graft donor.

The rearrangement uses TRBV7-9 and TRBJ1-1; TRBD1 is a possible D gene (6 bases). Trimming pared 2 bases from V and 4 bases from J, leaving 14 bases between. Germline CDR1 is SEHNR and CDR2 is FQNEAQ (reference sequence). The CDR3 contains 15 residues. The CDR3 coding sequence is TGTGCCAGCAGCTTACAGGGGCAGGGAGGCACTGAAGCTTTCTTT. As protein: CASSLQGQGGTEAFF.

The chain joins TRBV4-1 to TRBJ2-1; D is possibly TRBD1 or TRBD2 (5 bases each). CDR1 MGHRA and CDR2 YSYEKL come from the germline V gene. The CDR3 contains 17 residues. The V end lost 0 bases, the J end lost 0 bases, and 12 bases lay between the germline ends. This chain's CDR3 is CASSQDRDVYSYNEQFF. The CDR3 DNA follows: TGCGCCAGCAGCCAAGATCGGGACGTCTACTCCTACAATGAGCAGTTCTTC.

About this clone: Its ends do not fully match the called genes, so a read error is possible. Other DNA sequences in this sample translate to the same CDR3. The chain links TRBV13 to TRBJ2-7; 9 nucleotides align to TRBD2. The V gene's germline CDR1 is PRHDT and CDR2 FYEKMQ (reference sequence). The CDR3 is 17 amino acids. The DNA of the CDR3 is TGTGCCCGCAGCTTAGGGTCGGGCGGGGGGGCATCCTACGAGCAGTACTTC. Encoded protein: CARSLGSGGGASYEQYF.

The chain has TRBV4-3 and TRBJ1-2; unclear D gene. The CDR3 totals 15 residues. V gave up 0 bases and J gave up 5 bases, with 13 bases separating them. Germline CDR1 LGHNA, CDR2 YSLEER. CDR3 nucleotide sequence: TGCGCCAGCAGCCAAGATGGGCAGGCTCGGTATGGCTACACCTTC. It codes for CASSQDGQARYGYTF.

As concerns this clone: This sample also contains other DNA sequences that code for the same CDR3. This chain uses TRBV6-6 with TRBJ2-1; 11 bases fit TRBD2. The J segment lost 5 bases and the V segment lost 6 bases, leaving 6 bases of the junction unmatched. Looked up from germline, CDR1 is MNHNY and CDR2 is SVGAGI (reference sequence). CDR3 size: 15 residues. The CDR3 sequence: CASSLAGGPNNEQFF. The CDR3 bases are TGTGCCAGCAGCTTAGCGGGGGGGCCTAACAATGAGCAGTTCTTC.

The chain joins TRBV19 to TRBJ1-2; no clear D gene. The CDR3 sequence is 15 residues long. Trimming shortened V by 6 bases and J by 4 bases, and 18 bases separated the two germline ends. Germline V gene sequence: CDR1 LNHDA, CDR2 SQIVND (reference sequence). CDR3 coding DNA: TGTGCCAGTAGGGTGCGGGCCGCTCTATCCTATGGCTACACCTTC. Its protein is CASRVRAALSYGYTF.

This sequence joins TRBV11-1 and TRBJ1-1; the D gene is possibly TRBD1 (6 bases). Trimming cost V 0 bases and J 1 base, with 12 bases left between them. This CDR3 has 16 amino acids. Germline values: CDR1 SGHAT, CDR2 FQDESV (reference sequence). The CDR3 spells CASSLATLGQNTEAFF. The CDR3 nucleotides are TGTGCCAGCAGCTTAGCGACTCTGGGACAGAACACTGAAGCTTTCTTT.

This clone was seen once. This chain uses TRBV10-2 with TRBJ1-1, with 9 nucleotides matching TRBD1. V shed 5 bases and J 7 bases; nucleotides not matched to a gene: 2. The CDR3 loop spans 12 amino acids. CDR1 is WSHSY, CDR2 SAAADI, per germline. This CDR3 reads CASSTGGVEAFF. CDR3 nucleotide sequence: TGCGCCAGCAGTACAGGGGGCGTTGAAGCTTTCTTT.

The chain employs TRBV7-8 and TRBJ1-5; weak D call: TRBD1 (5 bases). The CDR3 contains 15 residues. V gave up 3 bases and J gave up 0 bases, with 9 bases separating them. Germline V lookup: CDR1 SGHVS, CDR2 FQNEAQ. CDR3 sequence: CASSFLDSSNQPQHF. CDR3 bases: TGTGCCAGCAGCTTCTTAGACAGTAGCAATCAGCCCCAGCATTTT.

The rearrangement links TRBV6-5 to TRBJ2-7, with 11 nucleotides matching TRBD1. CDR1 MNHEY and CDR2 SVGAGI come from the germline V gene. V shed 6 bases and J 4 bases; nucleotides not matched to a gene: 2. There are 13 residues in the CDR3. The CDR3 region is CASRGTGGYEQYF. In DNA form, the CDR3 reads TGTGCCAGCAGGGGGACAGGGGGTTACGAGCAGTACTTC.